What follows are 18 T cell receptor beta chains derived from one specimen sequenced in a study of blood T cell repertoires in COVID-19. Assay: immunoSEQ multiplex PCR; the TCRdb copy retains only in-frame clones and omits some. The sample records fewer than 250,000 clones, 70% to 90% being singletons. The sequenced sample was PBMCs or T cells enriched from blood (not recorded which). The source is a man in his fifties who had been exposed to COVID-19.

The V gene is TRBV11-3, the J gene TRBJ2-3; D perhaps matches TRBD1 (6 bases). From germline, CDR1 is SGHNT and CDR2 YENEEA. V lost 5 bases and J lost 0, with 12 bases in between. There are 15 residues in the CDR3. The CDR3 region has the DNA TGTGCCAGCAGCCACCGACAGGTCAGCACAGATACGCAGTATTTT. It translates to CASSHRQVSTDTQYF. The whole variable domain, remainder taken from reference TRBV11-3 and TRBJ2-3, is EAGVVQSPRYKIIEKKQPVAFWCNPISGHNTLYWYLQNLGQGPELLIRYENEEAVDDSQLPKDRFSAERLKGVDSTLKIQPAELGDSAVYLCASSHRQVSTDTQYFGPGTRLTVL.

The rearrangement joins TRBV28 to TRBJ1-2; D uncertain. Trimming took 7 bases from V and 3 from J, leaving 12 bases between them. The CDR3 sequence is 13 residues long. Per germline, CDR1 MDHEN and CDR2 SYDVKM. The CDR3: CASTALRDYGYTF. Here the CDR3 DNA reads TGTGCCAGCACCGCCCTGAGGGACTATGGCTACACCTTC.

The CDR3 spells CASRSPSTEAFF. CDR3 sequence (DNA): TGTGCCAGCCGGTCACCGAGCACTGAAGCTTTCTTT. This rearrangement joins TRBV28 to TRBJ1-1, with D unresolved. V lost 8 bases and J lost 4, with 11 bases in between. The CDR3 consists of 12 residues. Germline V gives CDR1 MDHEN, CDR2 SYDVKM. The full variable domain, with the rest looked up from reference TRBV28 and TRBJ1-1, is DVKVTQSSRYLVKRTGEKVFLECVQDMDHENMFWYRQDPGLGLRLIYFSYDVKMKEKGDIPEGYSVSREKKERFSLILESASTNQTSMYLCASRSPSTEAFFGQGTRLTVV.

This chain joins TRBV5-1 and TRBJ2-5; 7 nucleotides match TRBD2. V lost 4 bases to trimming and J lost 3 bases; unmatched junction nucleotides: 9. The CDR3 length is 15 residues. Germline-derived CDR1 and CDR2 are SGHRS and YFSETQ. The CDR3 region is CASSQSGTTEETQYF. CDR3 in DNA: TGCGCCAGCAGCCAGAGCGGGACTACCGAAGAGACCCAGTACTTC.

The V gene is TRBV11-3, the J gene TRBJ2-7, with D hard to call. The CDR3 has 14 residues. V was trimmed by 4 bases and J by 3 bases, leaving 13 bases between them. In germline, CDR1 is SGHNT, CDR2 YENEEA. This chain's CDR3 is CASSSPSGRYEQYF. The CDR3 DNA reads as TGTGCCAGCAGCTCCCCTTCCGGTCGCTACGAGCAGTACTTC.

This rearrangement joins TRBV5-4 to TRBJ2-7; a weak D match, TRBD1 (6 bases). Germline CDR1 and CDR2: SGHNT and YYREEE (reference sequence). V lost 1 base to trimming and J lost 1 base, with 12 bases between them. The CDR3 totals 15 residues. CDR3 amino acids: CASSLISGDSYEQYF. CDR3 DNA sequence: TGTGCCAGCAGCTTGATTTCAGGGGATTCCTACGAGCAGTACTTC.

This sequence joins TRBV28 and TRBJ2-2; perhaps TRBD1 as D (5 bases). V lost 10 bases and J 1 base, leaving 16 bases between the germline ends. This CDR3 spans 15 amino acids. From germline, CDR1 is MDHEN and CDR2 SYDVKM. CDR3 DNA: TGTGCCATCAATCCGACAGCAATGAACACCGGGGAGCTGTTTTTT. This encodes CAINPTAMNTGELFF. Full variable domain (outside the CDR3, taken from reference TRBV28 and TRBJ2-2): DVKVTQSSRYLVKRTGEKVFLECVQDMDHENMFWYRQDPGLGLRLIYFSYDVKMKEKGDIPEGYSVSREKKERFSLILESASTNQTSMYLCAINPTAMNTGELFFGEGSRLTVL.

This clone was observed a single time. The chain combines TRBV19 with TRBJ1-1, with D possibly being TRBD1 (5 bases). Germline lookup yields CDR1 LNHDA and CDR2 SQIVND (reference sequence). Trimming removed 4 bases from V and 3 bases from J, with 15 bases in between. The CDR3 contains 15 residues. In DNA, the CDR3 is TGTGCCAGTAGTACGGGCTCGGGCAGGGACACTGAAGCTTTCTTT. It codes for CASSTGSGRDTEAFF.

The chain recombines TRBV5-4 with TRBJ1-2, with 9 bases that match TRBD1. V was pared by 6 bases and J by 1 base, with 4 bases of the junction left unmatched. This CDR3 region has 14 residues. Germline V gene sequence: CDR1 SGHNT, CDR2 YYREEE (reference sequence). CDR3: CASNRGQGNYGYTF. The DNA for the CDR3 is TGTGCCAGCAATAGGGGACAGGGTAACTATGGCTACACCTTC.

CDR3 DNA sequence: TGTGCCAGCAGCGCAGGACAGTCCTACGAGCAGTACGTC. Protein: CASSAGQSYEQYV. This rearrangement joins TRBV5-6 to TRBJ2-7; possible D gene TRBD1, 6 bases. The germline V gene encodes CDR1 SGHDT and CDR2 YYEEEE. V was pared by 4 bases and J by 1 base, with 9 bases between. This CDR3 is built from 13 residues.

This clone was counted at least ten times. The chain employs TRBV30 and TRBJ2-7; D is possibly TRBD2 (5 bases). With 2 bases removed from V and 2 bases from J, the gap between germline ends came to 22 bases. Germline V lookup: CDR1 GTSNPN, CDR2 SVGIG (reference sequence). The CDR3 extends over 17 amino acids. CDR3: CAWSPPPRLARTYEQYV. The CDR3, as DNA: TGTGCCTGGAGTCCACCCCCGCGGCTAGCAAGAACCTACGAGCAGTACGTC.

The chain recombines TRBV5-1 with TRBJ2-1, with 14 bases aligning to TRBD2. There are 15 residues in the CDR3. Germline V gene lookup returns CDR1 SGHRS and CDR2 YFSETQ. V trimming: 4 bases; J trimming: 8 bases; junction bases outside the gene matches: 5. The CDR3 nucleotides read TGCGCCAGCAGCGTTGGGACTAGCGGGAGCCATGAGCAGTTCTTC. Translation: CASSVGTSGSHEQFF. Together with reference TRBV5-1 and TRBJ2-1, the CDR3 gives the full variable domain: KAGVTQTPRYLIKTRGQQVTLSCSPISGHRSVSWYQQTPGQGLQFLFEYFSETQRNKGNFPGRFSGRQFSNSRSEMNVSTLELGDSALYLCASSVGTSGSHEQFFGPGTRLTVL.

Details on this clone: The same CDR3 can be traced to other DNA sequences in this sample. V is TRBV5-1 and J is TRBJ2-6; possible D gene TRBD1, 6 bases. V shed 2 bases and J shed 1 base, with 7 bases lying between them. CDR3 length: 15 amino acids. The germline gives CDR1 SGHRS, CDR2 YFSETQ. CDR3 region: CASSFTGSGANVLTF. Here the CDR3 DNA reads TGCGCCAGCAGCTTTACAGGGTCTGGGGCCAACGTCCTGACTTTC.

This clone was observed a single time. The chain recombines TRBV28 with TRBJ1-2, with TRBD1 matching 11 bases. The CDR3 contains 17 residues. Germline V gene data show CDR1 as MDHEN and CDR2 as SYDVKM. Unmatched junction bases numbered 12, after V lost 4 bases and J lost 5 bases. The CDR3, as DNA: TGTGCCAGCAGTTCCGAGGGGACAGGGGGTTCCCTTTATGGCTACACCTTC. This codes for CASSSEGTGGSLYGYTF.

The chain is built from TRBV29-1 and TRBJ2-1, with D perhaps matching TRBD2 (6 bases). Germline V gene data show CDR1 as SQVTM and CDR2 as ANQGSEA. There are 14 residues in the CDR3. V shed 1 base and J shed 8 bases, with 15 bases lying between them. CDR3 DNA sequence: TGCAGCGTTGAAGGAGGAAGGAGGGTCGATGAGCAGTTCTTC. This translates into CSVEGGRRVDEQFF.

V gene TRBV28 combines with J gene TRBJ2-7; D unresolved. The CDR3 has 11 residues. Trimming took 8 bases from V and 6 from J, leaving 11 bases between them. Germline-derived CDR1 and CDR2 are MDHEN and SYDVKM. CDR3 coding DNA: TGTGCCAGCGGTGTGGCCCTCGAGCAGTACTTC. This gives the protein CASGVALEQYF.

V gene TRBV9 combines with J gene TRBJ2-7, with 8 bases lining up with TRBD2. The V segment lost 4 bases and the J segment 3 bases; nucleotides outside the gene matches: 9. Germline CDR1 reads SGDLS; CDR2 reads YYNGEE. The CDR3 has 15 amino acids. The CDR3 bases are TGTGCCAGCAGCCCTCAGTCGGGGGGGGGCTACGAGCAGTACTTC. Translating it yields CASSPQSGGGYEQYF.

This clone showed up just once. The chain carries TRBV4-1 and TRBJ2-7; 12 nucleotides match TRBD2. Germline V gives CDR1 MGHRA, CDR2 YSYEKL. V was pared by 3 bases and J by 2 bases, with 2 bases of the junction left unmatched. This CDR3 has 15 amino acids. The DNA for the CDR3 is TGCGCCAGCAGCCAGACTAGCGGGAGTCCCTACGAGCAGTACGTC. Protein product: CASSQTSGSPYEQYV.